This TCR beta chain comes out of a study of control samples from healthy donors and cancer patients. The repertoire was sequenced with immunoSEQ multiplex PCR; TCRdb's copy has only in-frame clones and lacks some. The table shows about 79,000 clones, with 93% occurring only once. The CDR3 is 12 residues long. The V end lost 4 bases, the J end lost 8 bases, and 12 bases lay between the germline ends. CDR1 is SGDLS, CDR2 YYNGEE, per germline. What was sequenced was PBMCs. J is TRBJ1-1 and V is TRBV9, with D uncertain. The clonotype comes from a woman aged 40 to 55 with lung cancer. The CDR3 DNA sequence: TGTGCCAGCAGCCCGAGTGGGTGGGAAGCTTTCTTT. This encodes CASSPSGWEAFF.